These 28 T cell receptor beta chains originate from one sample sequenced in a study of blood T cell repertoires in COVID-19 (dated by TCRdb to the early 2020s). The library was prepared using the immunoSEQ multiplex PCR assay. The table was pulled from immuneACCESS by TCRdb, which kept in-frame rearrangements only. Such tables lose some clones; where checked, under half of the loss comes from unresolved V genes, and the rest has no known cause. The sample table holds approximately 89,000 clones, of which about 81% were seen once. Jointly, the top ten make up less than 25% of the sample. Sequenced input: peripheral blood. The receptors come from a man in his 70s with acute or convalescent COVID-19.

This clone appeared a single time. The chain recombines TRBV5-6 with TRBJ2-3; D perhaps matches TRBD1 (6 bases). Trimming removed 4 bases at V and 7 bases at J, with 16 bases between. CDR1 is SGHDT and CDR2 is YYEEEE in the germline V gene. The CDR3 has 14 amino acids. CDR3 in amino acids: CASSPSGQTYTQYF. DNA for the CDR3: TGTGCCAGCAGCCCCTCTGGACAGACCTATACGCAGTATTTT.

The CDR3 DNA is TGTGCCAGCAGTTACTCCCTTGGGCTACCTCTTGGAGGGGCCAACGTCCTGACTTTC. Translation gives CASSYSLGLPLGGANVLTF. This chain connects TRBV6-2 or TRBV6-3 to TRBJ2-6; no clear D. The V gene lost 0 bases and the J gene lost 4 bases, with 19 bases spanning the gap. The CDR3 covers 19 residues. The germline V gene encodes CDR1 MNHEY and CDR2 SVGEGT.

This clone was observed a few times. J is TRBJ2-7 and V is TRBV19; a weak D match, TRBD2 (6 bases). V lost 4 bases and J 3 bases, leaving 10 bases between the germline ends. Germline V gene sequence: CDR1 LNHDA, CDR2 SQIVND (reference sequence). The CDR3 has 13 residues. CDR3 in DNA: TGTGCCAGTAGTAGGAGGGACGGCTACGAGCAGTACTTC. This sequence encodes CASSRRDGYEQYF.

The chain couples TRBV7-3 to TRBJ1-1; the D gene is possibly TRBD1 (6 bases). The CDR3 is made up of 15 amino acids. CDR1 is SGHTA and CDR2 is FQGTGA in the germline V gene. With 5 bases removed from V and 1 base from J, the gap between germline ends came to 14 bases. Here the CDR3 DNA reads TGTGCCAGCAGCGCCTCAGGGGTTGGGAACACTGAAGCTTTCTTT. It encodes CASSASGVGNTEAFF.

The V gene is TRBV7-8, the J gene TRBJ2-7; no reliable D call. Germline CDR1 SGHVS, CDR2 FQNEAQ. V lost 5 bases to trimming and J lost 1 base, with 12 bases between them. This CDR3 is 14 amino acids long. The CDR3 DNA is TGTGCCAGCAGCCGCCTAAGTGAGTCCTACGAGCAGTACTTC. Translated, it gives CASSRLSESYEQYF.

This rearrangement joins TRBV9 to TRBJ1-5; tentative D call: TRBD1 (6 bases). V lost 3 bases, J lost 6 bases, and 10 bases lay in between. The CDR3 is 13 residues long. The germline gives CDR1 SGDLS, CDR2 YYNGEE. In DNA, the CDR3 is TGTGCCAGCAGCGCACAGGGAAGTCAGCCCCAGCATTTT. Amino acids: CASSAQGSQPQHF. Full variable domain (missing parts from reference TRBV9 and TRBJ1-5): DSGVTQTPKHLITATGQRVTLRCSPRSGDLSVYWYQQSLDQGLQFLIQYYNGEERAKGNILERFSAQQFPDLHSELNLSSLELGDSALYFCASSAQGSQPQHFGDGTRLSIL.

The gene calls are TRBV11-3 and TRBJ2-3; the D gene is possibly TRBD2 (6 bases). This CDR3 is built from 14 residues. Germline V gene data show CDR1 as SGHNT and CDR2 as YENEEA. Trimming removed 9 bases from V and 5 bases from J, with 18 bases in between. CDR3 DNA sequence: TGTGCCAGTCAGCTGGCGGGGCAGGAAGATACGCAGTATTTT. Translation: CASQLAGQEDTQYF.

This rearrangement joins TRBV11-3 to TRBJ2-7, with D hard to call. CDR3 size: 12 residues. The V and J ends lost 4 bases and 4 bases respectively, with 8 bases between them. Per germline, CDR1 SGHNT and CDR2 YENEEA. The CDR3 DNA sequence: TGTGCCAGCAGCTCATCGGGTTACGAGCAGTACTTC. As protein: CASSSSGYEQYF.

V usage is TRBV7-2 and J usage is TRBJ1-3; 9 nucleotides match TRBD1. The germline V gene encodes CDR1 SGHTA and CDR2 FQGNSA. V lost 3 bases to trimming and J lost 4 bases; unmatched junction nucleotides: 10. This CDR3 comprises 17 residues. CDR3 coding DNA: TGTGCCAGCAGCTTCTTCGCCGGGACAGGGTACGGAAACACCATATATTTT. Translating gives CASSFFAGTGYGNTIYF.

The rearrangement links TRBV9 to TRBJ1-5, with D tentatively TRBD1 (5 bases). V was shortened by 3 bases and J by 2 bases, with 15 bases between the two germline ends. CDR3 size: 16 residues. Germline V lookup: CDR1 SGDLS, CDR2 YYNGEE. CDR3 coding DNA: TGTGCCAGCAGCGGACCAGGGTATCGCGGCAATCAGCCCCAGCATTTT. Protein product: CASSGPGYRGNQPQHF.

The chain links TRBV28 to TRBJ2-7; TRBD2 agrees at 7 bases. CDR3 size: 15 residues. With V trimmed by 6 bases and J by 4 bases, 12 bases remained unmatched. The germline CDR1 and CDR2 sequences are MDHEN and SYDVKM. CDR3 sequence reads: CASSPPSGIVYEQYF. The CDR3 DNA follows: TGTGCCAGCAGCCCCCCCAGCGGGATCGTGTACGAGCAGTACTTC.

The gene calls are TRBV9 and TRBJ1-4; 10 bases agree with TRBD1. Trimming took 0 bases from V and 7 from J; bases not matched to a gene: 9. Germline V gene sequence: CDR1 SGDLS, CDR2 YYNGEE. The CDR3 runs 17 residues. CDR3 in DNA: TGTGCCAGCAGCGTAGCTACAGCAGGGACAGGGGCTGAAAAACTGTTTTTT. Protein product: CASSVATAGTGAEKLFF.

The rearrangement uses TRBV27 and TRBJ2-7; TRBD2 is a possible D gene (6 bases). This CDR3 is built from 14 residues. Germline V gene lookup returns CDR1 MNHEY and CDR2 SMNVEV (reference sequence). V was trimmed by 2 bases and J by 1 base, leaving 9 bases between them. DNA for the CDR3: TGTGCCAGCAGTTTACTGGGACTTTCCTACGAGCAGTACTTC. It translates to CASSLLGLSYEQYF.

The rearrangement uses TRBV2 and TRBJ2-7; D unclear. V lost 7 bases, J lost 1 base, and 11 bases lay in between. Germline V gives CDR1 SNHLY, CDR2 FYNNEI. This CDR3 comprises 13 residues. CDR3 amino acids: CASILTSSYEQYF. The CDR3 nucleotides are TGTGCCAGCATACTGACATCTTCCTACGAGCAGTACTTC.

Only one count was recorded for this clone. The chain links TRBV6-5 to TRBJ2-7; possible D gene TRBD2, 5 bases. Germline values: CDR1 MNHEY, CDR2 SVGAGI. Trimming left V 0 bases short and J 0 bases short, with 12 bases between. This CDR3 contains 16 residues. The CDR3 DNA is TGTGCCAGCAGTTACTCAGGATTGGGGAGCTCCTACGAGCAGTACTTC. The encoded protein is CASSYSGLGSSYEQYF.

The chain uses TRBV12-3 or TRBV12-4 and TRBJ2-7, with D perhaps TRBD1 (6 bases). There are 12 residues in the CDR3. Trimming stripped 5 bases from V and 4 bases from J, with 9 bases between. CDR3 in amino acids: CASSPRGYEQYF. DNA for the CDR3: TGTGCCAGCAGTCCCAGGGGTTACGAGCAGTACTTC.

This chain joins TRBV2 and TRBJ1-5, with 7 bases lining up with TRBD1. CDR3 length equals 15 residues. CDR1 and CDR2 from the germline V gene are SNHLY and FYNNEI. Trimming cost V 6 bases and J 4 bases; bases outside gene matches: 9. The CDR3 DNA follows: TGTGCCAGCAGGGGAGACAGGGTAGGGAATCAGCCCCAGCATTTT. The encoded protein is CASRGDRVGNQPQHF.

The chain combines TRBV6-6 with TRBJ1-4, with 9 bases matching TRBD1. V gave up 3 bases and J gave up 8 bases; unmatched junction bases: 7. This CDR3 is 15 amino acids long. Per the germline V gene, CDR1 is MNHNY and CDR2 is SVGAGI (reference sequence). CDR3 residues: CASSYLGTGQEKLFF. DNA of the CDR3: TGTGCCAGCAGTTATCTAGGGACAGGGCAGGAAAAACTGTTTTTT.

The V gene is TRBV19, the J gene TRBJ2-7; maybe TRBD1 (6 bases). The CDR3 spans 15 residues. V lost 1 base to trimming and J lost 0 bases, with 10 bases between them. CDR1 and CDR2 (germline): LNHDA, SQIVND (reference sequence). The CDR3 loop is CASSIAAGDSYEQYF. The CDR3 coding sequence is TGTGCCAGTAGTATAGCGGCAGGGGACTCCTACGAGCAGTACTTC.

This chain joins TRBV5-6 and TRBJ2-7; TRBD1 agrees at 8 bases. The CDR3 loop spans 15 amino acids. The germline V gene has CDR1 SGHDT and CDR2 YYEEEE. J gave up 2 bases and V 3 bases, and 7 bases lay outside the gene matches. CDR3 in DNA: TGTGCCAGCAGCTCCCGGGACAGGACACCCTACGAGCAGTACTTC. It translates to CASSSRDRTPYEQYF.

J is TRBJ1-1 and V is TRBV4-2, with 8 nucleotides matching TRBD1. Germline-derived CDR1 and CDR2 are LGHNA and YNFKEQ. V was pared by 5 bases and J by 5 bases, with 4 bases of the junction left unmatched. The CDR3 sequence is 13 residues long. DNA for the CDR3: TGTGCCAGCAGCAAGACAGGGGTTACTGAAGCTTTCTTT. Translated: CASSKTGVTEAFF.

This sequence joins TRBV6-5 and TRBJ1-2; 8 bases are shared with TRBD1. Germline V gene data show CDR1 as MNHEY and CDR2 as SVGAGI. The junction had 8 bases not matched to a gene; V was cut back by 0 bases and J by 5 bases. The CDR3 has 16 amino acids. The CDR3 bases are TGTGCCAGCAGTTACTCAGGACAGGGATATACTTATGGCTACACCTTC. It encodes CASSYSGQGYTYGYTF.

This clone was picked up a small number of times. This rearrangement joins TRBV19 to TRBJ2-1; 9 bases match TRBD2. Looked up from germline, CDR1 is LNHDA and CDR2 is SQIVND (reference sequence). The CDR3 is 14 residues long. Germline trimming cut 3 bases from V and 5 bases from J; bases unmatched to any gene: 2. The CDR3 spells CASSIAGGNNEQFF. The DNA of the CDR3 is TGTGCCAGTAGTATTGCGGGAGGGAACAATGAGCAGTTCTTC.

The chain employs TRBV2 and TRBJ2-2; D perhaps matches TRBD1 (6 bases). Germline CDR1 reads SNHLY; CDR2 reads FYNNEI. The CDR3 sequence is 13 residues long. Trimming removed 5 bases at V and 6 bases at J, with 10 bases between. The CDR3 coding sequence is TGTGCCAGCAGTAGGGGGTTTGCCGGGGAGCTGTTTTTT. Translating it yields CASSRGFAGELFF.

The rearrangement joins TRBV19 to TRBJ2-3; D gene ambiguous. Looked up from germline, CDR1 is LNHDA and CDR2 is SQIVND (reference sequence). V was pared by 3 bases and J by 1 base, with 8 bases between. The CDR3 is 14 residues long. The CDR3 DNA sequence: TGTGCCAGTAGTATTCGGCAGGGCACAGATACGCAGTATTTT. It yields the protein CASSIRQGTDTQYF.

The chain links TRBV12-3 or TRBV12-4 to TRBJ2-7, with TRBD1 matching over 7 bases. The CDR3 runs to 13 residues. Losses at the gene ends were 1 base for V and 3 bases for J; bases not matched to a gene: 0. The CDR3 DNA is TGTGCCAGCAGTTTAGGACAGGGCTACGAGCAGTACTTC. This gives the protein CASSLGQGYEQYF.

This chain uses TRBV3-1 (or the pseudogene TRBV3-2) with TRBJ2-5; D gene uncertain. V shed 1 base and J shed 4 bases, with 7 bases lying between them. The CDR3 runs to 13 residues. CDR1 is LGHDT and CDR2 is YNNKEL in the germline V gene (reference sequence). CDR3 residues: CASSQGVRETQYF. The CDR3 nucleotides read TGTGCCAGCAGCCAAGGCGTCCGAGAGACCCAGTACTTC.

V usage is TRBV6-2 or TRBV6-3 and J usage is TRBJ1-1; D possibly corresponds to TRBD1 (5 bases). The CDR3 consists of 14 residues. Trimming removed 4 bases from V and 3 bases from J, with 12 bases in between. The germline gives CDR1 MNHEY, CDR2 SVGEGT. The CDR3 loop is CASSSPRVDTEAFF. DNA of the CDR3: TGTGCCAGCAGTTCACCCAGGGTGGACACTGAAGCTTTCTTT.